The 30 T cell receptor beta chains presented below share a single source sample, sequenced in a study of cytomegalovirus exposure and HLA in healthy donors. This PCR relied on a set of 60 Vbeta primers and 13 Jbeta primers. Method: immunoSEQ multiplex PCR; TCRdb's copy keeps in-frame clones and lacks some. The sample has approximately 100,000 clones; roughly 79% are singletons. The sequenced sample was PBMCs. These receptors all come from a man aged 35-49 years in good health and CMV-seronegative.

V is TRBV7-9 and J is TRBJ2-5; maybe TRBD1 (6 bases). V shed 5 bases and J shed 2 bases, with 12 bases lying between them. The CDR3 loop spans 14 amino acids. In germline, CDR1 is SEHNR, CDR2 FQNEAQ (reference sequence). The CDR3 nucleotides are TGTGCCAGCAGCCGCCGACAGGCGCAAGAGACCCAGTACTTC. It yields the protein CASSRRQAQETQYF. The full variable domain, with the rest looked up from reference TRBV7-9 and TRBJ2-5, is DTGVSQNPRHKITKRGQNVTFRCDPISEHNRLYWYRQTLGQGPEFLTYFQNEAQLEKSRLLSDRFSAERPKGSFSTLEIQRTEQGDSAMYLCASSRRQAQETQYFGPGTRLLVL.

The chain is built from TRBV4-3 and TRBJ2-4, with 13 bases lining up with TRBD2. After removal of 1 base from V and 0 bases from J, the junction contained 6 bases not matched to a gene. This CDR3 is 19 amino acids long. Looked up from germline, CDR1 is LGHNA and CDR2 is YSLEER. CDR3 loop: CASSQGTSGGKIAKNIQYF. The CDR3 region has the DNA TGCGCCAGCAGCCAAGGGACTAGCGGGGGAAAAATAGCCAAAAACATTCAGTACTTC.

V is TRBV18 and J is TRBJ2-1; 12 bases line up with TRBD2. This CDR3 spans 16 amino acids. After removal of 1 base from V and 6 bases from J, the junction contained 4 bases not matched to a gene. Germline CDR1 KGHSH, CDR2 LQKENI. CDR3 sequence: CASSPLLAGGVNEQFF. The CDR3 DNA is TGTGCCAGCTCACCACTCCTAGCGGGGGGGGTCAATGAGCAGTTCTTC.

This clone was observed once. The CDR3 sequence is CAWSGSGGFNEQYF. The CDR3 DNA follows: TGTGCCTGGAGCGGTAGCGGGGGGTTTAACGAGCAGTACTTC. This chain connects TRBV30 to TRBJ2-7, with 10 bases lining up with TRBD2. V shed 3 bases, J shed 5 bases, and the junction held 7 bases outside the gene matches. The V gene's germline CDR1 is GTSNPN and CDR2 SVGIG (reference sequence). This CDR3 has 14 amino acids.

The gene calls are TRBV4-1 and TRBJ1-2; unclear D gene. In germline, CDR1 is MGHRA, CDR2 YSYEKL. The CDR3 has 17 amino acids. V lost 3 bases, J lost 2 bases, and 19 bases lay in between. CDR3: CASSQPTMGGRNYGYTF. CDR3 bases: TGCGCCAGCAGCCAGCCAACCATGGGAGGCCGCAACTATGGCTACACCTTC.

The chain is built from TRBV4-1 and TRBJ1-4; the match to TRBD1 covers 10 bases. CDR1 is MGHRA and CDR2 is YSYEKL in the germline V gene. The CDR3 is made up of 14 amino acids. The ends lost 5 bases at V and 7 bases at J; junction bases unmatched: 4. The CDR3 nucleotides read TGCGCCAGCAGCGGACAGGGGGGGGGTGAAAAACTGTTTTTT. Residues: CASSGQGGGEKLFF.

On this clone: Other DNA sequences in this specimen translate into the identical CDR3. The V call is TRBV5-1, the J call TRBJ2-2; 9 nucleotides align to TRBD1. The CDR3 sequence is 16 residues long. The germline V gene has CDR1 SGHRS and CDR2 YFSETQ. V was pared by 0 bases and J by 2 bases, with 2 bases of the junction left unmatched. In DNA, the CDR3 is TGCGCCAGCAGCTTGGCGGGACAGGGAAACACCGGGGAGCTGTTTTTT. This gives the protein CASSLAGQGNTGELFF. The full variable domain, with the rest looked up from reference TRBV5-1 and TRBJ2-2, is KAGVTQTPRYLIKTRGQQVTLSCSPISGHRSVSWYQQTPGQGLQFLFEYFSETQRNKGNFPGRFSGRQFSNSRSEMNVSTLELGDSALYLCASSLAGQGNTGELFFGEGSRLTVL.

The chain recombines TRBV28 with TRBJ2-3; 8 nucleotides line up with TRBD2. This CDR3 region has 13 residues. Germline CDR1 is MDHEN and CDR2 is SYDVKM. Losses at the gene ends were 7 bases for V and 4 bases for J; bases not matched to a gene: 4. The CDR3 DNA follows: TGTGCCAGCACGGCGGGGGGCGCAGATACGCAGTATTTT. Translating it yields CASTAGGADTQYF.

The V gene is TRBV5-1, the J gene TRBJ2-5; perhaps TRBD2 as D (6 bases). Germline loops: CDR1 SGHRS, CDR2 YFSETQ. This CDR3 contains 16 residues. V was trimmed by 0 bases and J by 4 bases, leaving 16 bases between them. The CDR3 nucleotides read TGCGCCAGCAGCTTGGGACTCGGGGGAGTGGGAGAGACCCAGTACTTC. It encodes CASSLGLGGVGETQYF.

CDR3 protein: CASSRTSGSSYEQYV. The CDR3, as DNA: TGTGCCAGCTCGCGAACTAGCGGGAGCTCCTACGAGCAGTACGTC. V gene TRBV18 combines with J gene TRBJ2-7; 11 nucleotides align to TRBD2. The CDR3 runs 15 residues. The V segment lost 6 bases and the J segment 0 bases; nucleotides outside the gene matches: 4. Germline V CDR1 and CDR2: KGHSH, LQKENI.

This chain uses TRBV5-4 with TRBJ2-1; TRBD2 matches 10 bases. Germline CDR1 is SGHNT and CDR2 is YYREEE (reference sequence). This CDR3 has 16 residues. V trimming: 4 bases; J trimming: 7 bases; junction bases outside the gene matches: 11. This CDR3 is CASSPIQAGGQNEQFF. The CDR3, as DNA: TGTGCCAGCAGCCCCATTCAAGCGGGGGGGCAAAATGAGCAGTTCTTC.

The genes are TRBV5-4 and TRBJ1-6, with D tentatively TRBD1 (5 bases). V lost 0 bases and J 7 bases, leaving 17 bases between the germline ends. This CDR3 region has 17 residues. Germline V lookup: CDR1 SGHNT, CDR2 YYREEE (reference sequence). The CDR3 here is CASSLGAGTAENSPLHF. CDR3 DNA: TGTGCCAGCAGCTTGGGGGCGGGGACCGCGGAGAATTCACCCCTCCACTTT.

The gene calls are TRBV10-3 and TRBJ1-1; TRBD1 is a possible D gene (5 bases). CDR1 is ENHRY, CDR2 SYGVKD, per germline. The CDR3 spans 13 residues. V was pared by 6 bases and J by 5 bases, with 13 bases between. CDR3 nucleotide sequence: TGTGCCATCAGAGCGCCGGGGGAGACTGAAGCTTTCTTT. Translating it yields CAIRAPGETEAFF.

V is TRBV28 and J is TRBJ1-5; unclear D gene. The germline CDR1 and CDR2 sequences are MDHEN and SYDVKM. V gave up 3 bases and J gave up 5 bases, with 8 bases separating them. This CDR3 is built from 13 residues. CDR3 DNA: TGTGCCAGCAGTTTGCGGGGTCATCAGCCCCAGCATTTT. It yields the protein CASSLRGHQPQHF.

The J gene is TRBJ2-7, the V gene TRBV9; TRBD2 matches at 10 bases. J gave up 6 bases and V 0 bases, and 3 bases lay outside the gene matches. This CDR3 spans 14 amino acids. Per the germline V gene, CDR1 is SGDLS and CDR2 is YYNGEE. The CDR3 here is CASSVGASGGEQYV. In DNA form, the CDR3 reads TGTGCCAGCAGCGTAGGTGCTAGCGGGGGCGAGCAGTACGTC.

V is TRBV25-1 and J is TRBJ2-1, with D possibly matching TRBD2 (6 bases). Trimming left V 8 bases short and J 0 bases short, with 17 bases between. The CDR3 sequence is 16 residues long. Per the germline V gene, CDR1 is MGHDK and CDR2 is SYGVNS. CDR3 DNA sequence: TGTGCCAGCGGCCTGCCGGCGGGGAACTCCTACAATGAGCAGTTCTTC. It specifies CASGLPAGNSYNEQFF.

The chain uses TRBV7-2 and TRBJ2-3; a weak D match, TRBD2 (7 bases). Germline V gives CDR1 SGHTA, CDR2 FQGNSA. This CDR3 region has 16 residues. V was clipped by 1 base and J by 2 bases, with 13 bases between them. The CDR3 here is CASSLVGGGSTDTQYF. CDR3 bases: TGTGCCAGCAGCTTAGTAGGGGGGGGCTCCACAGATACGCAGTATTTT.

This clone has just one count. This chain joins TRBV7-9 and TRBJ2-1; 11 bases align to TRBD1. This CDR3 is built from 15 residues. The germline V gene has CDR1 SEHNR and CDR2 FQNEAQ (reference sequence). Trimming at V came to 1 base and at J to 6 bases, leaving 2 bases not matched to a gene. This CDR3 is CASSLEGTGGNEQFF. Here the CDR3 DNA reads TGTGCCAGCAGCTTAGAGGGGACAGGGGGCAATGAGCAGTTCTTC.

The chain carries TRBV2 and TRBJ1-4; 10 bases agree with TRBD1. The length of the CDR3 is 15 residues. The germline gives CDR1 SNHLY, CDR2 FYNNEI. CDR3 coding DNA: TGTGCTACCCGGGACAGGGGATGGACTAATGAAAAACTGTTTTTT. Protein: CATRDRGWTNEKLFF.

The J gene is TRBJ2-4, the V gene TRBV6-5; 7 bases agree with TRBD1. V lost 0 bases, J lost 0 bases, and 2 bases stayed unmatched. The CDR3 covers 16 residues. Germline V gives CDR1 MNHEY, CDR2 SVGAGI. CDR3 in amino acids: CASSYSQGVAKNIQYF. The CDR3 DNA reads as TGTGCCAGCAGTTACTCCCAGGGGGTAGCCAAAAACATTCAGTACTTC.

This clone was seen a few times. The chain uses TRBV7-2 and TRBJ1-5; D might be TRBD1 (6 bases). Germline V gene data show CDR1 as SGHTA and CDR2 as FQGNSA. CDR3 size: 14 residues. Trimming stripped 4 bases from V and 7 bases from J, with 14 bases between. CDR3 region: CASSSGTRSQPQHF. CDR3 bases: TGTGCCAGCAGCTCCGGGACAAGGTCACAGCCCCAGCATTTT. The whole variable domain, remainder taken from reference TRBV7-2 and TRBJ1-5, is GAGVSQSPSNKVTEKGKDVELRCDPISGHTALYWYRQSLGQGLEFLIYFQGNSAPDKSGLPSDRFSAERTGGSVSTLTIQRTQQEDSAVYLCASSSGTRSQPQHFGDGTRLSIL.

The chain employs TRBV10-3 and TRBJ2-3; 11 bases are shared with TRBD2. The CDR3 has 15 residues. The V segment lost 6 bases and the J segment 2 bases; nucleotides outside the gene matches: 4. Looked up from germline, CDR1 is ENHRY and CDR2 is SYGVKD. The CDR3 coding sequence is TGTGCCATCAGGACTAGCGGGGCTAACACAGATACGCAGTATTTT. It yields the protein CAIRTSGANTDTQYF.

The chain uses TRBV6-6 and TRBJ1-3, with D tentatively TRBD1 (5 bases). Trimming took off 8 bases at V and 7 bases at J, with 12 bases between the two ends. Germline V gene lookup returns CDR1 MNHNY and CDR2 SVGAGI (reference sequence). The CDR3 is 12 amino acids. The CDR3 region has the DNA TGTGCCAGCCAAGGTCAGGGCAACACCATATATTTT. Its protein product is CASQGQGNTIYF.

The chain couples TRBV19 to TRBJ1-2, with 8 bases identical to TRBD1. V was clipped by 7 bases and J by 0 bases; unmatched bases: 22. The CDR3 is made up of 20 amino acids. The germline gives CDR1 LNHDA, CDR2 SQIVND (reference sequence). The CDR3 DNA is TGTGCCAGTACCGGGCTGGGCGGGACAGGACCTTCATCAGCTAACTATGGCTACACCTTC. Protein product: CASTGLGGTGPSSANYGYTF.

The count of this clone is one. This sequence joins TRBV7-2 and TRBJ1-2; TRBD1 matches at 8 bases. The germline CDR1 and CDR2 sequences are SGHTA and FQGNSA. There are 14 residues in the CDR3. After removal of 5 bases from V and 3 bases from J, the junction contained 5 bases not matched to a gene. CDR3 in DNA: TGTGCCAGCAGCCCCGGACAGGGAGACTATGGCTACACCTTC. Translating it yields CASSPGQGDYGYTF.

This clone has just one count. CDR3 in DNA: TGTGCCAGCAGTGAACAGGGGGCAGGAAACACCATATATTTT. Translation: CASSEQGAGNTIYF. The V call is TRBV2, the J call TRBJ1-3; 8 positions agree with TRBD1. CDR1 and CDR2 from the germline V gene are SNHLY and FYNNEI. The V and J ends lost 2 bases and 4 bases, in that order; junction bases with no gene match: 1. The CDR3 totals 14 residues.

V usage is TRBV28 and J usage is TRBJ2-7; TRBD1 aligns across 12 bases. V shed 6 bases and J 6 bases; nucleotides not matched to a gene: 9. CDR3 length: 15 amino acids. Germline CDR1 MDHEN, CDR2 SYDVKM. In DNA form, the CDR3 reads TGTGCCAGCAGCCCCGCCGGGACAGGGGGCGGCGAGCAGTACTTC. This translates into CASSPAGTGGGEQYF. Variable domain in full (rest from reference TRBV28 and TRBJ2-7): DVKVTQSSRYLVKRTGEKVFLECVQDMDHENMFWYRQDPGLGLRLIYFSYDVKMKEKGDIPEGYSVSREKKERFSLILESASTNQTSMYLCASSPAGTGGGEQYFGPGTRLTVT.

The chain has TRBV7-2 and TRBJ1-1, with 7 nucleotides matching TRBD1. The CDR3 has 17 amino acids. V dropped 1 base and J dropped 1; count of bases not matched to a gene: 9. Germline-derived CDR1 and CDR2 are SGHTA and FQGNSA. CDR3 sequence: CASSLGGGGSSNTEAFF. CDR3 coding DNA: TGTGCCAGCAGCTTAGGAGGGGGCGGGTCATCGAACACTGAAGCTTTCTTT. Drawing the rest from reference TRBV7-2 and TRBJ1-1, the complete variable domain is GAGVSQSPSNKVTEKGKDVELRCDPISGHTALYWYRQSLGQGLEFLIYFQGNSAPDKSGLPSDRFSAERTGGSVSTLTIQRTQQEDSAVYLCASSLGGGGSSNTEAFFGQGTRLTVV.

This clone was seen a handful of times. V usage is TRBV7-8 and J usage is TRBJ2-2; 10 nucleotides align to TRBD1. V lost 5 bases and J lost 6; bases outside the gene matches: 9. Germline V CDR1 and CDR2: SGHVS, FQNEAQ. CDR3 length equals 16 residues. CDR3 nucleotides: TGTGCCAGCAGCCCGGAGGGGGGACAGGGGCCCGGGGAGCTGTTTTTT. It codes for CASSPEGGQGPGELFF.

The V gene is TRBV30, the J gene TRBJ1-6; 8 positions agree with TRBD1. Trimming cost V 4 bases and J 7 bases; bases outside gene matches: 9. The germline CDR1 and CDR2 sequences are GTSNPN and SVGIG (reference sequence). The CDR3 sequence is 15 residues long. The CDR3 spells CAWTGGPSGNSPLHF. Here the CDR3 DNA reads TGTGCCTGGACAGGGGGCCCCTCGGGCAATTCACCCCTCCACTTT.